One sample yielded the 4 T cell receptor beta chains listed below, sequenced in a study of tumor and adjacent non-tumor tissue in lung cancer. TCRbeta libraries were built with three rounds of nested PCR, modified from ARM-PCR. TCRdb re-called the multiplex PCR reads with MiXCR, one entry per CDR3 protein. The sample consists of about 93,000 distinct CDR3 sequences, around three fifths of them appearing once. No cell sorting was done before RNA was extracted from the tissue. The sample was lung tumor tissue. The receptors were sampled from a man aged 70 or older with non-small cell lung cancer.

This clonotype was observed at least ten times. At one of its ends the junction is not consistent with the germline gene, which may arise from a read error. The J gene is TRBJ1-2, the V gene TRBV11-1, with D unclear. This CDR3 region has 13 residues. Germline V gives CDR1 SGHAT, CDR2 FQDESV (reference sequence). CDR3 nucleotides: TGTGCCAGCAGCTTGGAGGGAGGAAATGGCTTCACCTTC. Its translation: CASSLEGGNGFTF.

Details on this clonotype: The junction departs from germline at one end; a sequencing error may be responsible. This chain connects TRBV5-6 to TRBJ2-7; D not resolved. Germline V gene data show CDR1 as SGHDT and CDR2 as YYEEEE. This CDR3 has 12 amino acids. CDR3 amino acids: CASSRASYKQYF. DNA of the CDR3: TGTGCTAGCAGCCGTGCCTCCTACAAGCAGTACTTC.

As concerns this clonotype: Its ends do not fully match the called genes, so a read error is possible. This CDR3 reads CASSQAVTSGGYEQYF. In DNA form, the CDR3 reads TGTGCTAGCAGTCAGGCTGTCACTAGCGGGGGTTACGAGCAGTACTTC. The V call is TRBV4-2, the J call TRBJ2-7; 11 bases agree with TRBD2. The length of the CDR3 is 16 residues. CDR1 LGHNA and CDR2 YNFKEQ come from the germline V gene.

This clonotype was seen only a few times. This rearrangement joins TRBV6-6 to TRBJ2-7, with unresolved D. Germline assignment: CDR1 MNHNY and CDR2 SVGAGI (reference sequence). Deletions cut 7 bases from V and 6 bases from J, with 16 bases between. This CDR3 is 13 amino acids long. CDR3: CASTSKSCCEQYF. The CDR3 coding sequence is TGTGCCAGCACCTCGAAAAGCTGCTGCGAGCAGTACTTC.